These 19 T cell receptor beta chains were all obtained from the same sample, sequenced in a study of blood T cell repertoires in COVID-19. The table came from immunoSEQ multiplex PCR; TCRdb's copy has only in-frame clones and leaves some out. Of roughly 190,000 clones detected, 70% to 90% appear once; the ten largest clones hold under 25%. The sequenced sample consisted of peripheral blood. The receptors originated from a man aged 60-69 years with active or convalescent COVID-19.

This chain connects TRBV5-1 to TRBJ2-3; 7 bases are shared with TRBD2. The CDR3 sequence is 15 residues long. V shed 4 bases and J 1 base; nucleotides not matched to a gene: 6. Germline lookup yields CDR1 SGHRS and CDR2 YFSETQ. The CDR3: CASSDLSGGTDTQYF. The CDR3 DNA sequence: TGCGCCAGCAGCGACCTAAGCGGGGGCACAGATACGCAGTATTTT.

The rearrangement uses TRBV6-5 and TRBJ1-6; a possible D gene is TRBD1 (5 bases). Germline-derived CDR1 and CDR2 are MNHEY and SVGAGI. V was pared by 6 bases and J by 7 bases, with 13 bases between. The CDR3 loop spans 14 amino acids. The CDR3 nucleotides read TGTGCCAGCAGCCCCGGGACTGACAATTCACCCCTCCACTTT. It is translated as CASSPGTDNSPLHF.

The chain links TRBV7-9 to TRBJ1-6; D is unclear. The CDR3 consists of 13 residues. Deletions cut 5 bases from V and 9 bases from J, with 11 bases between. CDR1 and CDR2 from the germline V gene are SEHNR and FQNEAQ (reference sequence). CDR3 loop: CASSQPGGSPLHF. The CDR3 coding sequence is TGTGCCAGCAGCCAACCAGGAGGTTCACCCCTCCACTTT.

This sequence joins TRBV11-2 and TRBJ1-5; D is uncertain. The CDR3 loop spans 14 amino acids. V was pared by 6 bases and J by 2 bases, with 11 bases between. Per the germline V gene, CDR1 is SGHAT and CDR2 is FQNNGV. The CDR3 coding sequence is TGTGCCAGCAGGGTTTTCTCGGGCAATCAGCCCCAGCATTTT. Protein product: CASRVFSGNQPQHF.

This clone was picked up a small number of times. The V gene is TRBV28, the J gene TRBJ1-2; 9 bases agree with TRBD1. The CDR3 is made up of 17 amino acids. The V gene end was trimmed by 2 bases and the J gene end by 5 bases; junction bases not matched to a gene: 12. The germline V gene has CDR1 MDHEN and CDR2 SYDVKM. The CDR3 loop reads CASSLSGTGRRGYGYTF. The DNA for the CDR3 is TGTGCCAGCAGTTTAAGCGGGACAGGGCGCCGGGGGTATGGCTACACCTTC.

The chain carries TRBV4-1 and TRBJ2-3; 8 nucleotides match TRBD1. The CDR3 contains 17 residues. Germline trimming cut 5 bases from V and 5 bases from J; bases unmatched to any gene: 15. Germline values: CDR1 MGHRA, CDR2 YSYEKL. The CDR3 reads CASSSHPKQGGKDTQYF. The CDR3 DNA follows: TGCGCCAGCAGCTCCCACCCCAAACAGGGGGGAAAAGATACGCAGTATTTT.

V gene TRBV6-1 combines with J gene TRBJ1-2; weak D call: TRBD1 (6 bases). Germline CDR1 and CDR2: MNHNS and SASEGT. V gave up 3 bases and J gave up 6 bases, with 11 bases separating them. CDR3 length: 13 amino acids. The CDR3 DNA sequence: TGTGCCAGCAGTGAGGCAGGGGTAGATGGCTACACCTTC. It is translated as CASSEAGVDGYTF.

The chain links TRBV27 to TRBJ2-1, with D possibly being TRBD1 (6 bases). The CDR3 has 12 residues. Between the trimmed V and J ends, which lost 6 bases and 7 bases, there was a span of 10 bases. Germline V gene lookup returns CDR1 MNHEY and CDR2 SMNVEV (reference sequence). The CDR3 region has the DNA TGTGCCAGCAGCTCTACAGGGAATGAGCAGTTCTTC. Translated, it gives CASSSTGNEQFF.

The V and J genes are TRBV7-3 and TRBJ2-5, with TRBD1 as a possible D gene (5 bases). Germline V gene sequence: CDR1 SGHTA, CDR2 FQGTGA. The CDR3 consists of 15 residues. V lost 0 bases to trimming and J lost 7 bases, with 15 bases between them. The CDR3 region is CASSLTGSLRGTQYF. DNA for the CDR3: TGTGCCAGCAGCTTAACGGGAAGCCTAAGGGGGACCCAGTACTTC.

CDR3 coding DNA: TGTGCCTGGAGTGGGACAGGGGGCTTCGGCTATGGCTACACCTTC. Residues: CAWSGTGGFGYGYTF. The chain couples TRBV30 to TRBJ1-2; 11 bases match TRBD1. The V segment lost 1 base and the J segment 4 bases; nucleotides outside the gene matches: 5. The CDR3 covers 15 residues. CDR1 is GTSNPN, CDR2 SVGIG, per germline (reference sequence).

The chain couples TRBV12-5 to TRBJ2-7; possibly TRBD2 for D (7 bases). The germline V gene encodes CDR1 LGHNT and CDR2 FRNRAP. Trimming took off 4 bases at V and 4 bases at J, with 26 bases between the two ends. This CDR3 contains 18 residues. DNA of the CDR3: TGTGCTAGTGGTTCCCGACCCGGGGGGCCACGAACTGGGTACGAGCAGTACTTC. It specifies CASGSRPGGPRTGYEQYF. Full variable domain (outside the CDR3, taken from reference TRBV12-5 and TRBJ2-7): DARVTQTPRHKVTEMGQEVTMRCQPILGHNTVFWYRQTMMQGLELLAYFRNRAPLDDSGMPKDRFSAEMPDATLATLKIQPSEPRDSAVYFCASGSRPGGPRTGYEQYFGPGTRLTVT.

V gene TRBV2 combines with J gene TRBJ1-5, with 12 bases matching TRBD1. The CDR3 extends over 16 amino acids. From germline, CDR1 is SNHLY and CDR2 FYNNEI. With V trimmed by 3 bases and J by 6 bases, 6 bases remained unmatched. The CDR3 DNA follows: TGTGCCAGCAGTGATATGGGACAGGGGGCATCTCAGCCCCAGCATTTT. Encoded protein: CASSDMGQGASQPQHF. The full variable domain, rest sourced from reference TRBV2 and TRBJ1-5, is EPEVTQTPSHQVTQMGQEVILRCVPISNHLYFYWYRQILGQKVEFLVSFYNNEISEKSEIFDDQFSVERPDGSNFTLKIRSTKLEDSAMYFCASSDMGQGASQPQHFGDGTRLSIL.

The V call is TRBV4-1, the J call TRBJ1-5; D not certain. Germline V gene sequence: CDR1 MGHRA, CDR2 YSYEKL. The V end lost 0 bases, the J end lost 7 bases, and 7 bases lay between the germline ends. The CDR3 contains 13 residues. This chain's CDR3 is CASSQDSRQPQHF. CDR3 coding DNA: TGCGCCAGCAGCCAAGATAGCCGGCAGCCCCAGCATTTT.

This sequence joins TRBV4-1 and TRBJ2-3; 11 bases are a match to TRBD2. Germline V gene sequence: CDR1 MGHRA, CDR2 YSYEKL. Unmatched junction bases numbered 7, after V lost 5 bases and J lost 0 bases. The CDR3 has 17 amino acids. CDR3 residues: CASSLAGGLRSTDTQYF. DNA for the CDR3: TGCGCCAGCAGCTTAGCGGGGGGGCTTAGGAGCACAGATACGCAGTATTTT.

The gene calls are TRBV6-5 and TRBJ2-7; 11 bases line up with TRBD2. Per germline, CDR1 MNHEY and CDR2 SVGAGI. The CDR3 extends over 15 amino acids. The trim removed 7 bases at V and 3 bases at J, leaving 8 bases unmatched. This chain's CDR3 is CASTSSGGNYYEQYF. Written as DNA, the CDR3 is TGTGCCAGCACTTCTAGCGGGGGGAACTACTACGAGCAGTACTTC.

The J gene is TRBJ2-2, the V gene TRBV7-9; the D is unclear. The germline V and J ends were trimmed by 1 base and 1 base, with 10 bases remaining between them. Germline CDR1 and CDR2: SEHNR and FQNEAQ (reference sequence). This CDR3 has 16 amino acids. The CDR3: CASSLVVTWNTGELFF. CDR3 in DNA: TGTGCCAGCAGCTTAGTGGTGACTTGGAACACCGGGGAGCTGTTTTTT.

The rearrangement links TRBV7-9 to TRBJ2-1; D not certain. CDR1 is SEHNR and CDR2 is FQNEAQ in the germline V gene (reference sequence). Trimming pared 1 base from V and 2 bases from J, leaving 9 bases between. The CDR3 sequence is 15 residues long. CDR3 residues: CASSLVGTAYNEQFF. The CDR3 nucleotides read TGTGCCAGCAGCTTAGTGGGTACAGCCTACAATGAGCAGTTCTTC.

The chain couples TRBV5-1 to TRBJ2-2; no definite D call. The CDR3 length is 14 residues. V was trimmed by 0 bases and J by 4 bases, leaving 7 bases between them. Germline assignment: CDR1 SGHRS and CDR2 YFSETQ. The CDR3 bases are TGCGCCAGCAGCTTGGGACAACCCACCGGGGAGCTGTTTTTT. Its protein product is CASSLGQPTGELFF. Complete variable domain (other parts from reference TRBV5-1 and TRBJ2-2): KAGVTQTPRYLIKTRGQQVTLSCSPISGHRSVSWYQQTPGQGLQFLFEYFSETQRNKGNFPGRFSGRQFSNSRSEMNVSTLELGDSALYLCASSLGQPTGELFFGEGSRLTVL.

The chain carries TRBV24-1 and TRBJ2-2, with 9 bases that match TRBD1. The V and J ends lost 8 bases and 7 bases, in that order; junction bases with no gene match: 10. Germline CDR1 reads KGHDR; CDR2 reads SFDVKD. This CDR3 spans 15 amino acids. CDR3 protein: CATMLGQGDGGELFF. CDR3 DNA sequence: TGTGCCACCATGCTGGGACAGGGTGATGGCGGGGAGCTGTTTTTT.